This TCR beta chain stems from a study of blood T cell repertoires in COVID-19. The CDR3 runs to 13 residues. Deletions cut 5 bases from V and 4 bases from J, with 10 bases between. The germline V gene has CDR1 LGHNT and CDR2 FRNRAP. Produced via immunoSEQ multiplex PCR; TCRdb's table is partial and in-frame only. The table records some 290,000 clones, around nine tenths of them present only once. This receptor was identified in a woman aged 25 to 39 with COVID-19, enrolled during active disease. This chain connects TRBV12-5 to TRBJ2-3; D remains ambiguous. Material: peripheral blood. In nucleotides, the CDR3 is TGTGCTAGTGGTATACAATTCCCAGATACGCAGTATTTT. Its translation is CASGIQFPDTQYF.